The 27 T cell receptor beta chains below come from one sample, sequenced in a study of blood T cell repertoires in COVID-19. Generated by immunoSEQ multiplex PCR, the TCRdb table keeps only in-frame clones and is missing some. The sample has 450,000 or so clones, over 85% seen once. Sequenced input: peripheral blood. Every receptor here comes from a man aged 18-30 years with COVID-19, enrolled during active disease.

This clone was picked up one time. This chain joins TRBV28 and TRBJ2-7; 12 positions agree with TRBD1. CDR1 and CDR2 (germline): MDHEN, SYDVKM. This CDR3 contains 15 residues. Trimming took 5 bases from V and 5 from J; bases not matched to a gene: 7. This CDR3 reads CASSIAGTGGNEQYF. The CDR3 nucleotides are TGTGCCAGCAGTATTGCCGGGACAGGGGGCAACGAGCAGTACTTC.

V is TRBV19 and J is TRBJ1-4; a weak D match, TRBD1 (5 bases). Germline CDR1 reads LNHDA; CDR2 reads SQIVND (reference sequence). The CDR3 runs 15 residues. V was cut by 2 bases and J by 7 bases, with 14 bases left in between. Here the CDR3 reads CASSILGQGGEKLFF. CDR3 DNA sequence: TGTGCCAGTAGTATACTCGGGCAGGGAGGTGAAAAACTGTTTTTT. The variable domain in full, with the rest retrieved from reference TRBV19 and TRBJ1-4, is DGGITQSPKYLFRKEGQNVTLSCEQNLNHDAMYWYRQDPGQGLRLIYYSQIVNDFQKGDIAEGYSVSREKKESFPLTVTSAQKNPTAFYLCASSILGQGGEKLFFGSGTQLSVL.

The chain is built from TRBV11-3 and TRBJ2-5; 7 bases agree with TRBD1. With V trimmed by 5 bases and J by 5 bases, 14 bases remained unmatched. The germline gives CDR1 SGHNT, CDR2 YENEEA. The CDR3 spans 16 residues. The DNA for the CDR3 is TGTGCCAGCAGCCAAATTTACAGGGGTTTTGGGGAGACCCAGTACTTC. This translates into CASSQIYRGFGETQYF.

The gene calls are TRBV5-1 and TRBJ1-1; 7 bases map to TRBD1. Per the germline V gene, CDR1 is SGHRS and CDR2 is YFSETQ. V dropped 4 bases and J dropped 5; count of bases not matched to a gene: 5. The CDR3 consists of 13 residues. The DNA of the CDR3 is TGCGCCAGCAGCGCCGCAGGGGGTACTGAAGCTTTCTTT. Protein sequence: CASSAAGGTEAFF. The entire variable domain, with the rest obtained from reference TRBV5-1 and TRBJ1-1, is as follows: KAGVTQTPRYLIKTRGQQVTLSCSPISGHRSVSWYQQTPGQGLQFLFEYFSETQRNKGNFPGRFSGRQFSNSRSEMNVSTLELGDSALYLCASSAAGGTEAFFGQGTRLTVV.

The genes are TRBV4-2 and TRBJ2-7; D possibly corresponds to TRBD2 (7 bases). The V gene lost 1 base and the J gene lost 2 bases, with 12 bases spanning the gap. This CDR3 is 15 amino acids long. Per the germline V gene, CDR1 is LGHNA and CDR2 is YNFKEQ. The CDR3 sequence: CASSQGAGAAYEQYF. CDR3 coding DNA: TGTGCCAGCAGCCAAGGGGCGGGGGCCGCCTACGAGCAGTACTTC.

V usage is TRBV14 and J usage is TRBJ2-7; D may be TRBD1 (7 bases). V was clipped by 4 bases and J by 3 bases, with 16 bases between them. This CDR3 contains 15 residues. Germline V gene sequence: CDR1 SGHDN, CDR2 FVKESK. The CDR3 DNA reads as TGTGCCAGCAGCCTCTCCCTCCAGGGGGGCTACGAGCAGTACTTC. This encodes CASSLSLQGGYEQYF.

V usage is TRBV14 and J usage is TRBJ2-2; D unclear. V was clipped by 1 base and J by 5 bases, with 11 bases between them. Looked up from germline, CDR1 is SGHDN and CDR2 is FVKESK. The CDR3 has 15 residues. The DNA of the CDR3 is TGTGCCAGCAGCCAAGCCTACCTGAAGACCGGGGAGCTGTTTTTT. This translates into CASSQAYLKTGELFF.

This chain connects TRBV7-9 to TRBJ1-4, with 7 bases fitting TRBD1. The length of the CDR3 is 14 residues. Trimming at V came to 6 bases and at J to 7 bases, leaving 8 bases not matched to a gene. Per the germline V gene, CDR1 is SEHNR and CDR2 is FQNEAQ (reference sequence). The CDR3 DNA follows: TGTGCCAGCAGACTTACAGGGGTTGGTGAAAAACTGTTTTTT. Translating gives CASRLTGVGEKLFF.

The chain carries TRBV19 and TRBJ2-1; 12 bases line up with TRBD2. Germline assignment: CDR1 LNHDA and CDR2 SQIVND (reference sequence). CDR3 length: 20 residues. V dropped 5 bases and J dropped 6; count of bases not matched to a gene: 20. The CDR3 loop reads CASSETSGRGMNVRGNEQFF. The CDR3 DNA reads TGTGCCAGTAGTGAGACTAGCGGGAGAGGGATGAATGTTCGCGGCAATGAGCAGTTCTTC.

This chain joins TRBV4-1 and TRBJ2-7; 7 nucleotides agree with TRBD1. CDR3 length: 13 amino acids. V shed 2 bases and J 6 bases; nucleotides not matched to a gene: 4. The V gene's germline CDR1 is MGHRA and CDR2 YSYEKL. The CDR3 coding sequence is TGCGCCAGCAGCCAACAGACAGGGATCGAGCAGTACTTC. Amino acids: CASSQQTGIEQYF.

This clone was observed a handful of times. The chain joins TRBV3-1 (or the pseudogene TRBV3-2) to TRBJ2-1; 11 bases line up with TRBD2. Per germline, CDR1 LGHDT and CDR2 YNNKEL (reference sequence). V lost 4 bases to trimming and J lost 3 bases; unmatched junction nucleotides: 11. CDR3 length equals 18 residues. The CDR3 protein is CASSLKALGTSGYNEQFF. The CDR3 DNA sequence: TGTGCCAGCAGCCTTAAGGCGTTGGGGACTAGCGGCTACAATGAGCAGTTCTTC.

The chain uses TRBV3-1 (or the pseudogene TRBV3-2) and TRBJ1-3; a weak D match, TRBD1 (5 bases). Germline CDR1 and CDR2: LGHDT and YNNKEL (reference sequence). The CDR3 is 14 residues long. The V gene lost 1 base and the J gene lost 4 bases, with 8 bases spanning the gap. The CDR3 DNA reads TGTGCCAGCAGCCAAGGGCACAGGGGAAACACCATATATTTT. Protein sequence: CASSQGHRGNTIYF.

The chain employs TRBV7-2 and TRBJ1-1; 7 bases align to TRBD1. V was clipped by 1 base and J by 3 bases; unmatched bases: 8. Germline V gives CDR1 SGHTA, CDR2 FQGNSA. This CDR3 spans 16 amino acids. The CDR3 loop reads CASSLEEQGSHTEAFF. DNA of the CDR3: TGTGCCAGCAGCTTAGAGGAACAGGGGTCGCACACTGAAGCTTTCTTT.

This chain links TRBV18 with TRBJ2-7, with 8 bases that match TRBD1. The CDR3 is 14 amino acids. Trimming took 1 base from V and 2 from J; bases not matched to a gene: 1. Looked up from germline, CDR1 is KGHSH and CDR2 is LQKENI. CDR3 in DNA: TGTGCCAGCTCACCACGGGACAGGCCCTACGAGCAGTACTTC. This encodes CASSPRDRPYEQYF.

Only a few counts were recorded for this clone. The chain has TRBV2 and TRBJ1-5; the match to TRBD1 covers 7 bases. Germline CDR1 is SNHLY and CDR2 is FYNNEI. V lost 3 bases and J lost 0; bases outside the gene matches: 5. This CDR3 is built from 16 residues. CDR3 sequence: CASSDPGGSSNQPQHF. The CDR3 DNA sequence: TGTGCCAGCAGTGACCCAGGGGGTTCTAGCAATCAGCCCCAGCATTTT.

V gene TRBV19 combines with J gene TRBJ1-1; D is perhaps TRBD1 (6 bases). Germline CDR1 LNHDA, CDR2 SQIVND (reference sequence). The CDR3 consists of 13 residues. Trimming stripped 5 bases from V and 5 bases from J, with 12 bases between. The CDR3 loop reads CASSLSQGTEAFF. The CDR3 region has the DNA TGTGCCAGTAGTTTGAGTCAGGGGACTGAAGCTTTCTTT.

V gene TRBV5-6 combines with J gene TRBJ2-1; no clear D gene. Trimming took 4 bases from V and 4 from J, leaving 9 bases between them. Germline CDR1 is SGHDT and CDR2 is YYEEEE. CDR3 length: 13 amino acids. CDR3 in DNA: TGTGCCAGCAGCACGACTGTTTACAATGAGCAGTTCTTC. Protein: CASSTTVYNEQFF.

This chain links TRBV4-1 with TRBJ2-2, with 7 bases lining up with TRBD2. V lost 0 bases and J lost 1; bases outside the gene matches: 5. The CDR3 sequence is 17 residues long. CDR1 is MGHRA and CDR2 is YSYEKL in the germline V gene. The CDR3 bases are TGCGCCAGCAGCCAAGATCGAGGGAGGGGGAACACCGGGGAGCTGTTTTTT. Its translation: CASSQDRGRGNTGELFF.

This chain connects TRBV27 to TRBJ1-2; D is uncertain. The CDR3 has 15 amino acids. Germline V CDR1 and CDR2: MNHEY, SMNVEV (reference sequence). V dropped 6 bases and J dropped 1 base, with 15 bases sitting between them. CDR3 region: CASSPSRQVNYGYTF. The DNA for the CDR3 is TGTGCCAGCAGCCCCTCCCGGCAGGTTAACTATGGCTACACCTTC.

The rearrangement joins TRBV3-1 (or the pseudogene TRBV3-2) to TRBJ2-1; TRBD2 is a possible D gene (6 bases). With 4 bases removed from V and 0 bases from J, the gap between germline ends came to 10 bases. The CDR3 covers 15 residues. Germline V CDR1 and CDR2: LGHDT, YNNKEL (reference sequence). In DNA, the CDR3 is TGTGCCAGCAGCCGACGGGGGAGCTCCTACAATGAGCAGTTCTTC. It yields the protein CASSRRGSSYNEQFF.

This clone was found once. The DNA for the CDR3 is TGTGCCAGCAGCCATTCCCGGGGGAGGGACGACACCTACGAGCAGTACTTC. It yields the protein CASSHSRGRDDTYEQYF. The V and J genes are TRBV3-1 (or the pseudogene TRBV3-2) and TRBJ2-7, with 7 bases fitting TRBD2. Germline values: CDR1 LGHDT, CDR2 YNNKEL (reference sequence). The V gene end was trimmed by 3 bases and the J gene end by 2 bases; junction bases not matched to a gene: 13. The CDR3 runs to 17 residues.

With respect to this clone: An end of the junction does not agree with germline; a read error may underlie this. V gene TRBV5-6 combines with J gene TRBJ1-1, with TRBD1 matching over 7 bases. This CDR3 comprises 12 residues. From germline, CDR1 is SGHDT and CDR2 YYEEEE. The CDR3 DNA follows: TGTGCCAGCAGTTATGACAGGGTTGAATCTTTCTTT. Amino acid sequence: CASSYDRVESFF.

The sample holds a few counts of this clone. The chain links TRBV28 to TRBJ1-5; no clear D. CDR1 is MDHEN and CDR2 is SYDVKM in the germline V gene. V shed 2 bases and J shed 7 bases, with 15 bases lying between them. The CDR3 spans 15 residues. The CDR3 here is CASSLVRQAGQPQHF. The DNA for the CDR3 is TGTGCCAGCAGTTTAGTCCGTCAGGCGGGGCAGCCCCAGCATTTT. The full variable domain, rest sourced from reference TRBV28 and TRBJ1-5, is DVKVTQSSRYLVKRTGEKVFLECVQDMDHENMFWYRQDPGLGLRLIYFSYDVKMKEKGDIPEGYSVSREKKERFSLILESASTNQTSMYLCASSLVRQAGQPQHFGDGTRLSIL.

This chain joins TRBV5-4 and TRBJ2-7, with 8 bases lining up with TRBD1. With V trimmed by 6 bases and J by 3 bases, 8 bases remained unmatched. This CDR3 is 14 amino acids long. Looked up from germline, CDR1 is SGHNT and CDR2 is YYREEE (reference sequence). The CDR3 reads CASKVQGDFYEQYF. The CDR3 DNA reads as TGTGCCAGCAAAGTACAGGGGGACTTCTACGAGCAGTACTTC.

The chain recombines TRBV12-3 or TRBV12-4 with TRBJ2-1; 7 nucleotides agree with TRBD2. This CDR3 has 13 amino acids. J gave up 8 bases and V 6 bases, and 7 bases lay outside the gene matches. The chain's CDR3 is CASSHDSGDEQFF. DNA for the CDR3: TGTGCCAGCAGCCATGACAGCGGGGATGAGCAGTTCTTC.

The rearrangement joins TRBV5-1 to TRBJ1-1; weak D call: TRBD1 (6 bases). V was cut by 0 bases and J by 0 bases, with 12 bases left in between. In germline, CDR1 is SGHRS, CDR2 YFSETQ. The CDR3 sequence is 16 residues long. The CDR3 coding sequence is TGCGCCAGCAGCTTGGCCTCGACAGGCTTGAACACTGAAGCTTTCTTT. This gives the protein CASSLASTGLNTEAFF.

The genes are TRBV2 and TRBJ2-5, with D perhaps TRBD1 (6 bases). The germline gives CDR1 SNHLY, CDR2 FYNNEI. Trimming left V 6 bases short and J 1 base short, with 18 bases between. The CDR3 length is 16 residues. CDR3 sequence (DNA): TGTGCCAGCAGACTGCCACCGGGACACATCCAAGAGACCCAGTACTTC. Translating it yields CASRLPPGHIQETQYF.